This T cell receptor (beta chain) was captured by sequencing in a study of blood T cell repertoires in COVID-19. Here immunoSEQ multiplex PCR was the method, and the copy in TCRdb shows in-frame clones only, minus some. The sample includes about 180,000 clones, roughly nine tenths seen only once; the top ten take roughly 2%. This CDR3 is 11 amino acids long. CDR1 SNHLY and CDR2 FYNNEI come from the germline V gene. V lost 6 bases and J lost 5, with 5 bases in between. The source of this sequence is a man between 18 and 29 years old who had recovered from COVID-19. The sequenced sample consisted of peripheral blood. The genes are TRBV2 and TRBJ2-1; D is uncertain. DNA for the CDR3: TGTGCCAGCAGGCGAAACAATGAGCAGTTCTTC. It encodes CASRRNNEQFF.